The following is a TCR beta chain sequence with its context. Its antigen is not identified. Germline CDR1 is KGHSH and CDR2 is LQKENI. The CDR3 spans 11 residues. Trimming pared 6 bases from V and 4 bases from J, leaving 6 bases between. This specimen comes from a study of a mutant IDH1 vaccine in newly diagnosed glioma. Regarding time point: week 23, last vaccination. What each vaccine dose contained was 300 ug of mutant IDH1 20-mer peptide, accompanied by topical imiquimod. Data came from immunoSEQ multiplex PCR; TCRdb stores just in-frame clones and leaves some out. The sample has around 19,000 clones, around 80% seen once.

This clonotype originated in a man younger than 45 with glioma. The sample consisted of PBMCs, taken from a glioma patient whose treatment included an IDH1 peptide vaccine. The chain carries TRBV18 and TRBJ2-5, with D perhaps matching TRBD2 (5 bases). The CDR3 coding sequence is TGTGCCAGCTCGGCGGGAGAGACCCAGTACTTC. It translates to CASSAGETQYF.